A selection of T cell receptor beta chains follows, all from one sample in a study of read filtering for tumor transcriptome and immune sequencing. From the reads, TCRdb called clonotypes with MiXCR, one entry per CDR3 protein. The data contain roughly 90,000 distinct CDR3 sequences, under 25% of them singletons. What was sequenced was a population of CD138-negative cells sorted from bone marrow. These receptors came from a donor aged 40 or older with multiple myeloma. CDR3s include the opening cysteine and the closing phenylalanine or tryptophan. The D gene is left open where the match is weak. Some rows have no size entry. The others give once, few or many, or a class for an expanded clone.

clone size: few
D gene: .
J gene: TRBJ1-5
V gene: TRBV11-1
CDR3 protein: CASSLSPQPQHF
CDR3 DNA: TGTGCCAGCAGCTTATCACCCCAGCCCCAGCATTTT

clone size: medium-sized
D gene: .
J gene: TRBJ2-1
V gene: TRBV29-1
CDR3 protein: CSVVRSYNEQFF
CDR3 DNA: TGCAGCGTTGTCAGGTCCTACAATGAGCAGTTCTTC

clone size: many
D gene: .
J gene: TRBJ2-2
V gene: TRBV7-3
CDR3 protein: CASSPRGPSGGELFF
CDR3 DNA: TGTGCCAGCAGCCCAAGAGGACCCTCGGGCGGGGAGCTGTTTTTT

clone size: .
D gene: .
J gene: TRBJ2-1
V gene: TRBV30
CDR3 protein: CAWSSLASQEQFF
CDR3 DNA: TGTGCCTGGAGTTCCTTAGCAAGTCAAGAGCAGTTCTTC

clone size: many
D gene: TRBD2
J gene: TRBJ2-1
V gene: TRBV28
CDR3 protein: CASSPYGGGSYEQFF
CDR3 DNA: TGTGCCAGCAGTCCATACGGGGGGGGGTCCTATGAGCAGTTCTTC

clone size: .
D gene: .
J gene: TRBJ1-3
V gene: TRBV30
CDR3 protein: CAWSVRGTSGNTIYF
CDR3 DNA: TGTGCCTGGAGTGTACGAGGGACCTCTGGAAACACCATATATTTT

clone size: .
D gene: .
J gene: TRBJ1-2
V gene: TRBV19
CDR3 protein: CASSMTYGYTF
CDR3 DNA: TGTGCCAGTAGCATGACATACGGCTACACCTTC

clone size: many
D gene: TRBD1
J gene: TRBJ1-1
V gene: TRBV12-3/TRBV12-4
CDR3 protein: CASTDRDRGGRTEAFF
CDR3 DNA: TGTGCCAGCACCGACCGGGACAGGGGGGGGAGGACTGAAGCTTTCTTT

clone size: many
D gene: .
J gene: TRBJ2-7
V gene: TRBV28
CDR3 protein: CASGYRVGYEQYF
CDR3 DNA: TGTGCCAGCGGCTACAGGGTCGGGTACGAGCAGTACTTC

clone size: many
D gene: .
J gene: TRBJ1-2
V gene: TRBV29-1
CDR3 protein: CSVDAVNYGYTF
CDR3 DNA: TGCAGCGTTGATGCAGTTAACTATGGCTACACCTTC

clone size: many
D gene: TRBD1
J gene: TRBJ1-1
V gene: TRBV28
CDR3 protein: CASRSSGQGFRAFF
CDR3 DNA: TGTGCCAGCAGATCATCGGGACAGGGGTTTAGAGCTTTCTTT

clone size: .
D gene: .
J gene: TRBJ1-5
V gene: TRBV29-1
CDR3 protein: CSALDGSRAQHF
CDR3 DNA: TGCAGCGCCCTCGACGGTTCTAGAGCCCAGCATTTT

clone size: many
D gene: TRBD1
J gene: TRBJ1-6
V gene: TRBV28
CDR3 protein: CASTDRGLPLHF
CDR3 DNA: TGTGCCAGCACGGACAGGGGGTTACCCCTCCACTTT

clone size: many
D gene: .
J gene: TRBJ1-1
V gene: TRBV29-1
CDR3 protein: CSVSRDPEAFF
CDR3 DNA: TGCAGCGTCTCCCGGGACCCAGAAGCTTTCTTT

clone size: .
D gene: TRBD1
J gene: TRBJ2-5
V gene: TRBV5-1
CDR3 protein: CASSLSGTGFGETQYF
CDR3 DNA: TGCGCCAGCAGCTTGTCCGGGACAGGGTTCGGAGAGACCCAGTACTTC

clone size: many
D gene: .
J gene: TRBJ1-1
V gene: TRBV18
CDR3 protein: CASSEFRREKSTEAFF
CDR3 DNA: TGTGCCAGCTCAGAGTTTAGAAGAGAAAAGTCCACTGAAGCTTTCTTT

clone size: many
D gene: .
J gene: TRBJ2-7
V gene: TRBV20-1
CDR3 protein: CSASPSPSYEQYF
CDR3 DNA: TGCAGTGCTAGTCCCAGTCCCTCCTACGAGCAGTACTTC

clone size: many
D gene: TRBD2
J gene: TRBJ2-1
V gene: TRBV2
CDR3 protein: CASSDIAGHSYNEQFF
CDR3 DNA: TGTGCCAGCAGTGATATAGCGGGGCACTCCTACAATGAGCAGTTCTTC

clone size: many
D gene: .
J gene: TRBJ2-3
V gene: TRBV29-1
CDR3 protein: CSTGGPAGVDTQYF
CDR3 DNA: TGCAGTACGGGGGGCCCCGCGGGGGTAGATACGCAGTATTTT

clone size: .
D gene: TRBD1
J gene: TRBJ2-7
V gene: TRBV28
CDR3 protein: CASNSLRGLEEQYF
CDR3 DNA: TGTGCCAGCAACTCCCTCAGGGGGCTAGAGGAGCAGTACTTC

clone size: many
D gene: .
J gene: TRBJ2-5
V gene: TRBV28
CDR3 protein: CASSRESAQYF
CDR3 DNA: TGTGCCAGCAGTAGGGAGTCGGCCCAGTACTTC

clone size: many
D gene: .
J gene: TRBJ2-5
V gene: TRBV2
CDR3 protein: CASSGQQETQYF
CDR3 DNA: TGTGCCAGCAGTGGACAACAAGAGACCCAGTACTTC

clone size: many
D gene: TRBD1
J gene: TRBJ1-1
V gene: TRBV7-9
CDR3 protein: CASSRRDRANTEAFF
CDR3 DNA: TGTGCCAGCAGCCGACGGGACAGGGCGAACACTGAAGCTTTCTTT

clone size: many
D gene: .
J gene: TRBJ2-2
V gene: TRBV20-1
CDR3 protein: CSARVVQGRTGELFF
CDR3 DNA: TGCAGTGCTAGAGTAGTACAGGGGAGGACCGGGGAGCTGTTTTTT

clone size: many
D gene: .
J gene: TRBJ2-7
V gene: TRBV6-5
CDR3 protein: CASSYSGDVYEQYF
CDR3 DNA: TGTGCCAGCAGTTACTCTGGGGACGTCTACGAGCAGTACTTC

clone size: .
D gene: .
J gene: TRBJ1-6
V gene: TRBV6-5
CDR3 protein: CASSYSTRNNSPLHF
CDR3 DNA: TGTGCCAGCAGTTACTCGACAAGGAATAATTCACCCCTCCACTTT

clone size: many
D gene: .
J gene: TRBJ2-1
V gene: TRBV18
CDR3 protein: CASSLGIYNEQFF
CDR3 DNA: TGTGCCAGCTCACTAGGCATTTACAATGAGCAGTTCTTC

clone size: many
D gene: TRBD1
J gene: TRBJ1-1
V gene: TRBV24-1
CDR3 protein: CATSDAGGSGTEAFF
CDR3 DNA: TGTGCCACCAGTGATGCAGGGGGCTCGGGAACTGAAGCTTTCTTT

clone size: .
D gene: TRBD1
J gene: TRBJ1-2
V gene: TRBV2
CDR3 protein: CASSIETGGGGYTF
CDR3 DNA: TGTGCCAGCAGTATAGAGACAGGGGGCGGCGGCTACACCTTC

clone size: many
D gene: .
J gene: TRBJ2-3
V gene: TRBV28
CDR3 protein: CASSARRRASSTDTQYF
CDR3 DNA: TGTGCCAGCAGTGCCAGAAGGAGAGCATCTAGCACAGATACGCAGTATTTT

clone size: .
D gene: .
J gene: TRBJ1-5
V gene: TRBV20-1
CDR3 protein: CSANFRGSNQPQHF
CDR3 DNA: TGCAGTGCTAACTTTCGGGGTAGCAATCAGCCCCAGCATTTT

clone size: many
D gene: .
J gene: TRBJ1-1
V gene: TRBV28
CDR3 protein: CASSFLDLKAAEAFF
CDR3 DNA: TGTGCCAGCAGTTTTCTTGACCTAAAGGCCGCTGAAGCTTTCTTT

clone size: many
D gene: TRBD2
J gene: TRBJ2-1
V gene: TRBV5-1
CDR3 protein: CASSLGTSGGEEQFF
CDR3 DNA: TGCGCCAGCAGCTTGGGGACTAGCGGGGGCGAGGAGCAGTTCTTC

clone size: few
D gene: .
J gene: TRBJ2-3
V gene: TRBV29-1
CDR3 protein: CSVGGGADTDTQYF
CDR3 DNA: TGCAGCGTCGGTGGGGGGGCCGACACAGATACGCAGTATTTT

clone size: few
D gene: .
J gene: TRBJ2-3
V gene: TRBV5-1
CDR3 protein: CASSPERARASTQYF
CDR3 DNA: TGCGCCAGCAGCCCCGAGCGAGCCCGGGCCAGTACGCAGTATTTT

clone size: many
D gene: .
J gene: TRBJ2-7
V gene: TRBV7-9
CDR3 protein: CASSPSQPSGDRGAPPLSYEQYF
CDR3 DNA: TGTGCCAGCAGCCCTTCCCAACCTTCCGGCGACCGGGGGGCCCCTCCCCTCTCCTACGAGCAGTACTTC

clone size: many
D gene: .
J gene: TRBJ1-1
V gene: TRBV28
CDR3 protein: CASSLYRDSNTEAFF
CDR3 DNA: TGTGCCAGCAGTTTATACAGGGACTCTAACACTGAAGCTTTCTTT

clone size: many
D gene: .
J gene: TRBJ2-2
V gene: TRBV28
CDR3 protein: CASRLDRVNGELFF
CDR3 DNA: TGTGCCAGCCGACTAGACAGAGTAAACGGGGAGCTGTTTTTT

clone size: many
D gene: TRBD1
J gene: TRBJ1-1
V gene: TRBV7-9
CDR3 protein: CASSFGTGPTEAFF
CDR3 DNA: TGTGCCAGCAGTTTCGGGACAGGGCCGACTGAAGCTTTCTTT

clone size: few
D gene: .
J gene: TRBJ2-5
V gene: TRBV11-1
CDR3 protein: CASFGRHSETQYF
CDR3 DNA: TGTGCCAGCTTCGGACGCCACTCGGAGACCCAGTACTTC

clone size: .
D gene: .
J gene: TRBJ2-2
V gene: TRBV6-5
CDR3 protein: CASSYSVGYTGELLF
CDR3 DNA: TGTGCCAGCAGTTACTCGGTTGGATACACCGGGGAGCTGCTTTTT

clone size: many
D gene: .
J gene: TRBJ2-3
V gene: TRBV13
CDR3 protein: CASTLVYNTDTQYF
CDR3 DNA: TGTGCCAGCACCCTAGTTTATAACACAGATACGCAGTATTTT

clone size: .
D gene: .
J gene: TRBJ1-1
V gene: TRBV29-1
CDR3 protein: CSVRSSRTAMNTKAFF
CDR3 DNA: TGCAGCGTTAGGTCGTCCCGGACAGCTATGAACACTAAAGCTTTCTTT

clone size: many
D gene: .
J gene: TRBJ2-2
V gene: TRBV5-1
CDR3 protein: CASSLGGNTGELFF
CDR3 DNA: TGCGCCAGCAGCTTGGGTGGGAACACCGGGGAGCTGTTTTTT

clone size: .
D gene: TRBD2
J gene: TRBJ2-7
V gene: TRBV6-4
CDR3 protein: CASSDSTGTSGYEQCF
CDR3 DNA: TGTGCCAGCAGTGACTCGACGGGGACTAGCGGCTACGAGCAGTGCTTC

clone size: many
D gene: TRBD2
J gene: TRBJ2-3
V gene: TRBV20-1
CDR3 protein: CSATSGGPPYF
CDR3 DNA: TGCAGTGCTACCAGCGGGGGCCCTCCGTATTTT

clone size: .
D gene: TRBD2
J gene: TRBJ2-1
V gene: TRBV11-2
CDR3 protein: CASSFHYSSGGYNEQFF
CDR3 DNA: TGTGCCAGCAGCTTCCATTACTCTAGCGGGGGGTACAATGAGCAGTTCTTC

clone size: few
D gene: .
J gene: TRBJ1-5
V gene: TRBV5-1
CDR3 protein: CASSLTSGPNQPQHF
CDR3 DNA: TGCGCCAGCAGCTTGACTTCGGGGCCCAATCAGCCCCAGCATTTT

clone size: few
D gene: TRBD1
J gene: TRBJ1-4
V gene: TRBV2
CDR3 protein: CASSEARTGVGHEKLFF
CDR3 DNA: TGTGCCAGCAGTGAAGCGAGGACAGGGGTTGGGCATGAAAAACTGTTTTTT

clone size: many
D gene: TRBD1
J gene: TRBJ2-1
V gene: TRBV5-1
CDR3 protein: CASSSGTGALNEQFF
CDR3 DNA: TGCGCCAGCAGCTCCGGGACAGGGGCCTTAAATGAGCAGTTCTTC

clone size: many
D gene: TRBD1
J gene: TRBJ2-1
V gene: TRBV20-1
CDR3 protein: CSARTGRNEQFF
CDR3 DNA: TGCAGTGCCCGGACAGGCCGGAATGAGCAGTTCTTC

clone size: many
D gene: .
J gene: TRBJ2-1
V gene: TRBV5-1
CDR3 protein: CASSPPTAGPNEQFF
CDR3 DNA: TGCGCCAGCAGCCCTCCGACGGCGGGGCCCAATGAGCAGTTCTTC

clone size: .
D gene: TRBD1
J gene: TRBJ1-5
V gene: TRBV20-1
CDR3 protein: CSARSGTGIQPQHF
CDR3 DNA: TGCAGTGCTAGGAGTGGGACAGGGATTCAGCCCCAGCATTTT

clone size: many
D gene: .
J gene: TRBJ2-3
V gene: TRBV4-1
CDR3 protein: CASSQDTGGAPRDTQYF
CDR3 DNA: TGCGCCAGCAGCCAAGACACCGGGGGCGCCCCCAGGGATACGCAGTATTTT

clone size: many
D gene: TRBD2
J gene: TRBJ2-5
V gene: TRBV5-1
CDR3 protein: CASSHGTREETQYF
CDR3 DNA: TGCGCCAGCAGCCACGGGACTAGGGAAGAGACCCAGTACTTC

clone size: many
D gene: .
J gene: TRBJ1-5
V gene: TRBV20-1
CDR3 protein: CSARSGGNQPQHF
CDR3 DNA: TGCAGTGCTAGATCTGGGGGCAATCAGCCCCAGCATTTT

clone size: many
D gene: .
J gene: TRBJ1-1
V gene: TRBV28
CDR3 protein: CASSPPGNRDTEAFF
CDR3 DNA: TGTGCCAGCAGTCCCCCTGGAAACAGGGACACTGAAGCTTTCTTT

clone size: few
D gene: .
J gene: TRBJ1-5
V gene: TRBV21-1
CDR3 protein: CASSADGQGFNQPQHF
CDR3 DNA: TGTGCCAGCAGCGCAGACGGGCAGGGGTTCAATCAGCCCCAGCATTTT

clone size: many
D gene: TRBD2
J gene: TRBJ2-1
V gene: TRBV4-1
CDR3 protein: CASSQDHERGGNEQFF
CDR3 DNA: TGCGCCAGCAGCCAAGATCACGAGCGGGGGGGCAATGAGCAGTTCTTC

clone size: many
D gene: .
J gene: TRBJ1-1
V gene: TRBV6-1
CDR3 protein: CASFSGKGTEAFF
CDR3 DNA: TGTGCCAGCTTTTCAGGGAAGGGCACTGAAGCTTTCTTT